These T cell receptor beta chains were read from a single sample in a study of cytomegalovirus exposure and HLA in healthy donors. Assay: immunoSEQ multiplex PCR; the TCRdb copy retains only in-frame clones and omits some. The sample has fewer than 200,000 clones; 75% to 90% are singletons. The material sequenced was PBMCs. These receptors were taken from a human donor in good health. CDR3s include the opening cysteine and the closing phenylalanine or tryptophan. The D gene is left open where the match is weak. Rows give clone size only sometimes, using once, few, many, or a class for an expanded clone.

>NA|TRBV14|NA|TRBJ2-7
TGTGCCAGCAGTCACAGAGAAAGGGGATCCTACGAGCAGTACTTC
CASSHRERGSYEQYF
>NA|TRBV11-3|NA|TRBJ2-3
TGTGCCAGCAGCTCACTAGTGACAGATACGCAGTATTTT
CASSSLVTDTQYF
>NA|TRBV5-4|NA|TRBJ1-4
TGTGCCAGCAGCGAGGACAGCGCTCGGGAAAAACTGTTTTTT
CASSEDSAREKLFF
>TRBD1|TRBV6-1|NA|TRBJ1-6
TGTGCCAGCAGTGAGTACCTAGGGACAGGGGATTCACCCCTCCACTTT
CASSEYLGTGDSPLHF
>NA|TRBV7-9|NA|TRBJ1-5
TGTGCCAGCAGCTTATCGGGGGGATATCAGCCCCAGCATTTT
CASSLSGGYQPQHF
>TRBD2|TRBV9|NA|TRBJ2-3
TGTGCCAGCAGCGTAGGGGGAGCGGGGGGGACAGATACGCAGTATTTT
CASSVGGAGGTDTQYF
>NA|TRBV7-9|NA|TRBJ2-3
TGTGCCAGCAGCACGGACTTTAGCACAGATACGCAGTATTTT
CASSTDFSTDTQYF
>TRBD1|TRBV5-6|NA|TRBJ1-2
TGTGCCAGCAGCGGGGGGGACAGGGGACACTATGGCTACACCTTC
CASSGGDRGHYGYTF
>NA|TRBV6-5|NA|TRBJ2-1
TGTGCCAGCAGTTACCCAAAAGGGGGGGTTCGGGAGCAGTTCTTC
CASSYPKGGVREQFF
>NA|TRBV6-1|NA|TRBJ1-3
TGTGCCAGCAGAGTTGGACAGTACTCTGGAAACACCATATATTTT
CASRVGQYSGNTIYF
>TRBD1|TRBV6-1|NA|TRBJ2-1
TGTGCCAGCAGTGTTGGGACAGGGGTCTACAATGAGCAGTTCTTC
CASSVGTGVYNEQFF
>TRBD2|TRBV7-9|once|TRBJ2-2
TGTGCCAGCAGCTCCCGGGACTATAACACCGGGGAGCTGTTTTTT
CASSSRDYNTGELFF
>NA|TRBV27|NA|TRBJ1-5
TGTGCCAGCAGTTTCTTCGGACAGACTAATCAGCCCCAGCATTTT
CASSFFGQTNQPQHF
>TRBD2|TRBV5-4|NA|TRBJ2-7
TGTGCCAGCAGCTTGGGGACTAGTGTGGGCTACGAGCAGTACTTC
CASSLGTSVGYEQYF
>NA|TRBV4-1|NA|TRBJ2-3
TGCGCCAGCAGCCCTTATTTTGACGGCGGGGACACAGATACGCAGTATTTT
CASSPYFDGGDTDTQYF
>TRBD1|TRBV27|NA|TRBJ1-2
TGTGCCAGCAGAATGGGACAGTCTAACTATGGCTACACCTTC
CASRMGQSNYGYTF
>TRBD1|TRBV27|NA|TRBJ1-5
TGTGCCAGCAGTTCTCTTACTGACAGGGTGAGACAGCCCCAGCATTTT
CASSSLTDRVRQPQHF
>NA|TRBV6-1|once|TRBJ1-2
TGTGCCAGTGCCAGCAGTGAGGGGGTGTCAGGCTACACCTTC
CASASSEGVSGYTF
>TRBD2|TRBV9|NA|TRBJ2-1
TGTGCCAGCAGCGTAGCACGGGGGGGTCCTGAGCAGTTCTTC
CASSVARGGPEQFF
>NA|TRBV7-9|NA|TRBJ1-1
TGTTCCAGCAGCTTAGTACAGGTGATGAACACTGAAGCTTTCTTT
CSSSLVQVMNTEAFF
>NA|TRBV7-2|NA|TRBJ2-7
TGTGCCAGCAGCCCGGAGGAGGCCAGGGGGGACGAGCAGTACTTC
CASSPEEARGDEQYF
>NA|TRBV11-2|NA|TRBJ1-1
TGTGCCAGCACCACCCCTGGCGGGCACACTGAAGCTTTCTTT
CASTTPGGHTEAFF
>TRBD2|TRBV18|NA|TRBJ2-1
TGTGCCAGCTCACTTAGCGGGGGCCTTTACAATGAGCAGTTCTTC
CASSLSGGLYNEQFF
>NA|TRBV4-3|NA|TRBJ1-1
TGCGCCAGCAGCCAAGATCCGGACATCCGCATGAACACTGAAGCTTTCTTT
CASSQDPDIRMNTEAFF
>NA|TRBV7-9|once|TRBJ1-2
TGTGCCAGCAGCTTAGCGGGGGGGCTTGATGGCTACACCTTC
CASSLAGGLDGYTF
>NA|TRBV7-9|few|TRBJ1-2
TGTGCCAGCAGCTTAGGGGGAGGCGAATATGGCTACACCTTC
CASSLGGGEYGYTF
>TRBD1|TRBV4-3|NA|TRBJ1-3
TGCGCCAGCAGCCAGGACAGGCGCGCCTGGAACACCATATATTTT
CASSQDRRAWNTIYF
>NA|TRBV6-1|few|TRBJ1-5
TGTGCCAGCAGCGAAAACAGGGGCAATCAGCCCCAGCATTTT
CASSENRGNQPQHF
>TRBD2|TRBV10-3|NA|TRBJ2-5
TGTGCCATCAGTGAGTTCTATGCAACTAGCGGCGGAGAGACCCAGTACTTC
CAISEFYATSGGETQYF
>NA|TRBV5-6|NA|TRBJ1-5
TGTGCCAGCAGCTTTCGGGCAATTCGCGGGCAGCCCCAGCATTTT
CASSFRAIRGQPQHF
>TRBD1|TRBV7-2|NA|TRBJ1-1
TGTGCCAGCAGCTTAGAGGGTGGACAGGGTGTTTCTTCTTTCTTT
CASSLEGGQGVSSFF
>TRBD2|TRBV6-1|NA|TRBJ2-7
TGTGCCAGCAGTGATACGGGGGGCTCCTACGAGCAGTACTTC
CASSDTGGSYEQYF
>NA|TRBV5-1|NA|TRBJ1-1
TGCGCCAGCAGCTCAGGACAGCTGAACACTGAAGCTTTCTTT
CASSSGQLNTEAFF
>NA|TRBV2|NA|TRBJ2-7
TGTGCCAGCAGTGAACGCTACGAGCAGTACTTC
CASSERYEQYF
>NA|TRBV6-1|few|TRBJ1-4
TGTGCCAGCTATGCCCTGCGGAAACTGTTTTTT
CASYALRKLFF
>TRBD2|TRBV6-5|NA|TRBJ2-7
TGTGCCAGCAGTTACTCTGGTCTAGCGGGGACCTACGAGCAGTACTTC
CASSYSGLAGTYEQYF
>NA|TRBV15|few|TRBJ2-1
TGTGCCACCAGCAGACGGGGATCATACAATGAGCAGTTCTTC
CATSRRGSYNEQFF
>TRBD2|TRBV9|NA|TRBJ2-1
TGTGCCAGCAGCGTCGGACTAGCTAAATATGAGCAGTTCTTC
CASSVGLAKYEQFF
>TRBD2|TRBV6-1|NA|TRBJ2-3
TGTGCCAGCTCCGGGGGGTTTCATGGCACAGATACGCAGTATTTT
CASSGGFHGTDTQYF
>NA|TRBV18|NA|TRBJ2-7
TGTGCCAGCTCACCACCCGAGGGGGCCTACGAGCAGTACTTC
CASSPPEGAYEQYF
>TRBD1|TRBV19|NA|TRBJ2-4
TGTGCCAGTAGTAAGGGACAGGGTGCCAAAAACATTCAGTACTTC
CASSKGQGAKNIQYF
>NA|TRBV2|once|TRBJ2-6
TGTGCCAGCAGTGAAATCCAAGTAGGGGTCTTTGGGGCCAACGTCCTGACTTTC
CASSEIQVGVFGANVLTF
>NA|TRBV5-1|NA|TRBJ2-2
TGCGCCAGCAGCCAGGCCGGGACAAACACCGGGGAGCTGTTTTTT
CASSQAGTNTGELFF
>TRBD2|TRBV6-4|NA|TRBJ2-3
TGTGCCAGCAGTGAGGCAGCGGGGGATAGCACAGATACGCAGTATTTT
CASSEAAGDSTDTQYF
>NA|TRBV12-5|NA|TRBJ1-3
TGTGCTAGTGGTTCCTCAGTAAGCTCTGGAAACACCATATATTTT
CASGSSVSSGNTIYF